This TCR beta chain was captured by sequencing in a study of cytomegalovirus exposure and HLA in healthy donors. Trimming pared 3 bases from V and 2 bases from J, leaving 11 bases between. CDR1 is KGHSH, CDR2 LQKENI, per germline. The CDR3 covers 14 residues. The PCR was carried out with 60 Vbeta primers and 13 Jbeta primers. Profiling relied on immunoSEQ multiplex PCR, and the TCRdb table lists in-frame clones only, not all of them. The data show about 190,000 clones, 87% seen once. J is TRBJ2-7 and V is TRBV18; D uncertain. This TCR was sampled from a boy aged 2-9 years in good health and CMV-seronegative. The sequenced material came from PBMCs. The DNA for the CDR3 is TGTGCCAGCTCACCCTCGGTGAGGCCCTACGAGCAGTACTTC. It translates to CASSPSVRPYEQYF.